Following are 26 T cell receptor beta chains from one sample sequenced in a study of identical twins. TCRdb reprocessed the 5' RACE reads with MiXCR, giving one entry per CDR3 protein. The sample contains approximately 220,000 distinct CDR3 sequences, 7.5% of which appear only once. These data also featured in a second study, about yellow fever vaccine responses in identical twins.

The specimen was CD8+ T cells sorted from blood. Every receptor here comes from a woman under 30 in good health.

V and J are TRBV12-3 or TRBV12-4 and TRBJ2-7; the D is unclear. The CDR3 covers 13 residues. Trimming shortened V by 9 bases and J by 2 bases, and 14 bases separated the two germline ends. The CDR3 bases are TGTGCCAGTACGGCAGGACGGACCTACGAGCAGTACTTC. Translation gives CASTAGRTYEQYF.

At least ten counts were recorded for this clonotype. This sequence joins TRBV2 and TRBJ2-7; D is possibly TRBD1 (5 bases). The CDR3 runs to 13 residues. The germline CDR1 and CDR2 sequences are SNHLY and FYNNEI. The V end was cut by 7 bases, the J end by 2 bases, with 12 bases between. CDR3 bases: TGTGCCAGCAAAGGACATCTCACCTACGAGCAGTACTTC. Its protein product is CASKGHLTYEQYF.

The sample holds a few counts of this clonotype. The genes are TRBV27 and TRBJ2-1; 14 nucleotides line up with TRBD2. Germline trimming cut 6 bases from V and 4 bases from J; bases unmatched to any gene: 8. This CDR3 region has 17 residues. Germline V lookup: CDR1 MNHEY, CDR2 SMNVEV (reference sequence). CDR3 protein: CASSSGLAGEEYNEQFF. CDR3 nucleotides: TGTGCCAGCAGCTCGGGACTAGCGGGAGAAGAGTACAATGAGCAGTTCTTC.

This clonotype was observed many times. This chain links TRBV5-1 with TRBJ2-2, with 7 bases that match TRBD2. The CDR3 loop spans 15 amino acids. CDR1 SGHRS and CDR2 YFSETQ come from the germline V gene. V gave up 4 bases and J gave up 7 bases; unmatched junction bases: 10. DNA of the CDR3: TGCGCCAGCAGCCCGCTAGCCGGGAGGAACGGGGAGCTGTTTTTT. Amino acids: CASSPLAGRNGELFF.

This clonotype was counted many times. The gene calls are TRBV4-1 and TRBJ2-1; either TRBD1 or TRBD2 may fit D (5 bases each). Germline V gives CDR1 MGHRA, CDR2 YSYEKL. The CDR3 runs to 16 residues. Trimming took off 0 bases at V and 8 bases at J, with 17 bases between the two ends. The CDR3 DNA follows: TGCGCCAGCAGCCAAGATTGGGGACGGGGAATAGATGAGCAGTTCTTC. It is translated as CASSQDWGRGIDEQFF.

This clonotype was seen only a few times. This rearrangement joins TRBV20-1 to TRBJ2-7; TRBD2 aligns across 8 bases. The CDR3 sequence is 13 residues long. The germline V gene has CDR1 DFQATT and CDR2 SNEGSKA (reference sequence). The V gene end was trimmed by 6 bases and the J gene end by 3 bases; junction bases not matched to a gene: 7. Written as DNA, the CDR3 is TGCAGTGCCTTTAGCGGGGACGACTACGAGCAGTACGTC. Translation: CSAFSGDDYEQYV.

This clonotype came up a few times. V usage is TRBV27 and J usage is TRBJ2-2; D may be TRBD1 (5 bases). Germline assignment: CDR1 MNHEY and CDR2 SMNVEV (reference sequence). The CDR3 consists of 15 residues. The germline V and J ends were trimmed by 3 bases and 7 bases, with 15 bases remaining between them. In DNA, the CDR3 is TGTGCCAGCAGTTTCGTGACTGGGGCCATCGGGGAGCTGTTTTTT. Protein: CASSFVTGAIGELFF.

This clonotype was observed a handful of times. J is TRBJ1-1 and V is TRBV11-2, with a tentative D call TRBD1 (6 bases). Germline lookup yields CDR1 SGHAT and CDR2 FQNNGV. This CDR3 contains 16 residues. Trimming pared 1 base from V and 4 bases from J, leaving 16 bases between. The CDR3 DNA follows: TGTGCCAGCAGCTTAGGCACAGGGTATATTCGCACTGAAGCTTTCTTT. Its protein product is CASSLGTGYIRTEAFF. Full variable domain (remainder filled in from reference TRBV11-2 and TRBJ1-1): EAGVAQSPRYKIIEKRQSVAFWCNPISGHATLYWYQQILGQGPKLLIQFQNNGVVDDSQLPKDRFSAERLKGVDSTLKIQPAKLEDSAVYLCASSLGTGYIRTEAFFGQGTRLTVV.

The CDR3: CASSVGMWTSGSADTQYF. The DNA for the CDR3 is TGTGCCAGCAGCGTAGGAATGTGGACTAGCGGGAGTGCAGATACGCAGTATTTT. The V gene is TRBV9, the J gene TRBJ2-3, with 13 bases that match TRBD2. The germline CDR1 and CDR2 sequences are SGDLS and YYNGEE. The J segment lost 4 bases and the V segment lost 0 bases, leaving 8 bases of the junction unmatched. The CDR3 is made up of 18 amino acids.

The V gene is TRBV11-1, the J gene TRBJ2-3; 9 nucleotides match TRBD1. The J segment lost 5 bases and the V segment lost 4 bases, leaving 16 bases of the junction unmatched. This CDR3 is 18 amino acids long. Germline CDR1 reads SGHAT; CDR2 reads FQDESV (reference sequence). The CDR3 protein is CASSSPAAGTGKEDTQYF. DNA of the CDR3: TGTGCCAGCAGCTCTCCGGCGGCCGGGACAGGGAAAGAAGATACGCAGTATTTT.

The V gene is TRBV18, the J gene TRBJ2-5; 7 nucleotides line up with TRBD1. Per germline, CDR1 KGHSH and CDR2 LQKENI. The trim removed 0 bases at V and 6 bases at J, leaving 1 base unmatched. The CDR3 runs 13 residues. The CDR3 region is CASSPPTGKTQYF. CDR3 sequence (DNA): TGTGCCAGCTCACCACCGACAGGGAAGACCCAGTACTTC. Based on the CDR3 plus reference TRBV18 and TRBJ2-5, the full variable domain is NAGVMQNPRHLVRRRGQEARLRCSPMKGHSHVYWYRQLPEEGLKFMVYLQKENIIDESGMPKERFSAEFPKEGPSILRIQQVVRGDSAAYFCASSPPTGKTQYFGPGTRLLVL.

The sample holds many counts of this clonotype. This chain links TRBV2 with TRBJ2-5; 8 bases agree with TRBD1. The CDR3 totals 13 residues. Germline V gives CDR1 SNHLY, CDR2 FYNNEI. Trimming cost V 6 bases and J 2 bases; bases outside gene matches: 2. The CDR3, as DNA: TGTGCCAGCAGGACAGGGGATCAAGAGACCCAGTACTTC. Amino acids: CASRTGDQETQYF.

This chain uses TRBV7-6 with TRBJ2-1; 12 bases fit TRBD2. The V gene end was trimmed by 5 bases and the J gene end by 9 bases; junction bases not matched to a gene: 14. CDR3 length equals 17 residues. Germline-derived CDR1 and CDR2 are SGHVS and FNYEAQ. CDR3 sequence (DNA): TGTGCCAGCAGCCCCCGATCTAGCGGGGGGGCCGGGGGTGAGCAGTTCTTC. This encodes CASSPRSSGGAGGEQFF.

The chain carries TRBV3-1 and TRBJ2-5, with D perhaps TRBD2 (5 bases). Trimming took 0 bases from V and 5 from J, leaving 16 bases between them. The CDR3 has 16 amino acids. The germline gives CDR1 LGHDT, CDR2 YNNKEL (reference sequence). The CDR3 region is CASSQERILAGETQYF. DNA for the CDR3: TGTGCCAGCAGCCAAGAGCGCATCCTAGCTGGCGAGACCCAGTACTTC.

This clonotype was counted between two and nine times. The chain recombines TRBV6-2 or TRBV6-3 with TRBJ1-2, with D possibly matching TRBD1 (5 bases). Trimming stripped 0 bases from V and 8 bases from J, with 10 bases between. The V gene's germline CDR1 is MNHEY and CDR2 SVGEGT. This CDR3 spans 13 amino acids. CDR3 coding DNA: TGTGCCAGCAGTTACTCGAGAGGGGACGGCTACACCTTC. This gives the protein CASSYSRGDGYTF.

There are many counts of this clonotype. This rearrangement joins TRBV4-1 to TRBJ1-2; D is unclear. The CDR3 loop spans 16 amino acids. CDR1 and CDR2 (germline): MGHRA, YSYEKL. Trimming stripped 0 bases from V and 6 bases from J, with 17 bases between. The CDR3 here is CASSQEPSEGRHGYTF. The CDR3 nucleotides read TGCGCCAGCAGCCAAGAACCGAGCGAGGGTCGGCATGGCTACACCTTC.

The chain employs TRBV4-1 and TRBJ2-1; 9 positions match TRBD2. The germline CDR1 and CDR2 sequences are MGHRA and YSYEKL. J gave up 2 bases and V 0 bases, and 2 bases lay outside the gene matches. The CDR3 is 16 amino acids. The CDR3 reads CASSQEASGAYNEQFF. DNA of the CDR3: TGCGCCAGCAGCCAAGAAGCTAGCGGGGCCTACAATGAGCAGTTCTTC.

The V gene is TRBV7-9, the J gene TRBJ2-3; 10 bases agree with TRBD1. Germline-derived CDR1 and CDR2 are SEHNR and FQNEAQ (reference sequence). J gave up 0 bases and V 4 bases, and 7 bases lay outside the gene matches. This CDR3 region has 17 residues. The CDR3 reads CASSSGDRGLSTDTQYF. In DNA, the CDR3 is TGTGCCAGCAGCTCTGGTGACAGGGGGCTGAGCACAGATACGCAGTATTTT.

The chain combines TRBV28 with TRBJ2-5; 7 bases match TRBD2. Germline V gene lookup returns CDR1 MDHEN and CDR2 SYDVKM. Trimming at V came to 5 bases and at J to 5 bases, leaving 17 bases not matched to a gene. This CDR3 has 17 residues. CDR3 coding DNA: TGTGCCAGCAGTCCGACCCCTGGACTAGACGGATGGGAGACCCAGTACTTC. Its protein is CASSPTPGLDGWETQYF.

This clonotype has a count of ten or more. The V call is TRBV9, the J call TRBJ1-2; no clear D gene. Germline CDR1 reads SGDLS; CDR2 reads YYNGEE. V gave up 0 bases and J gave up 4 bases, with 13 bases separating them. This CDR3 region has 15 residues. This chain's CDR3 is CASSVGGGPGYGYTF. The CDR3 DNA sequence: TGTGCCAGCAGCGTAGGAGGTGGTCCCGGCTATGGCTACACCTTC.

This clonotype was counted at least ten times. The gene calls are TRBV27 and TRBJ2-1; 8 bases fit TRBD1. Germline lookup yields CDR1 MNHEY and CDR2 SMNVEV (reference sequence). The CDR3 sequence is 13 residues long. V lost 2 bases to trimming and J lost 15 bases; unmatched junction nucleotides: 9. The CDR3 here is CASSLRTGYTAFF. CDR3 coding DNA: TGTGCCAGCAGTTTAAGGACAGGGTATACTGCGTTCTTC.

A few counts support this clonotype. The J gene is TRBJ1-2, the V gene TRBV5-1; D gene uncertain. V shed 0 bases and J shed 1 base, with 7 bases lying between them. The CDR3 consists of 14 residues. Germline CDR1 reads SGHRS; CDR2 reads YFSETQ. CDR3 DNA: TGCGCCAGCAGCTTGGGAAGTAATAACTATGGCTACACCTTC. Protein sequence: CASSLGSNNYGYTF.

In this sample, this clonotype turned up many times. The CDR3 coding sequence is TGCGCCAGCAGCCAAGGGAGGGCCGAGATCTACGAGCAGTACTTC. Its protein is CASSQGRAEIYEQYF. The J gene is TRBJ2-7, the V gene TRBV4-1; weak D call: TRBD2 (6 bases). This CDR3 spans 15 amino acids. V was trimmed by 1 base and J by 3 bases, leaving 13 bases between them. From germline, CDR1 is MGHRA and CDR2 YSYEKL.

This clonotype was seen only a few times. This chain links TRBV7-6 with TRBJ2-5; D is ambiguous. The CDR3 spans 15 residues. V lost 5 bases and J 4 bases, leaving 17 bases between the germline ends. The germline V gene encodes CDR1 SGHVS and CDR2 FNYEAQ. Here the CDR3 DNA reads TGTGCCAGCAGCCTAAACGGCGGATCCGGAGAGACCCAGTACTTC. Translation: CASSLNGGSGETQYF.

The V call is TRBV6-1, the J call TRBJ2-7, with TRBD2 matching 12 bases. The CDR3 is 15 residues long. Germline lookup yields CDR1 MNHNS and CDR2 SASEGT. The J segment lost 3 bases and the V segment lost 8 bases, leaving 8 bases of the junction unmatched. CDR3 sequence reads: CASRGGLAGIYEQYF. The CDR3 DNA follows: TGTGCCAGCCGAGGAGGACTAGCGGGAATCTACGAGCAGTACTTC.

The V and J genes are TRBV7-2 and TRBJ2-7; possible D gene TRBD2, 5 bases. V was clipped by 2 bases and J by 0 bases, with 8 bases between them. The CDR3 is made up of 14 amino acids. Germline V gene data show CDR1 as SGHTA and CDR2 as FQGNSA. For the CDR3, the DNA is TGTGCCAGCAGCTTAATTGCGGGCTCCTACGAGCAGTACTTC. This sequence encodes CASSLIAGSYEQYF.